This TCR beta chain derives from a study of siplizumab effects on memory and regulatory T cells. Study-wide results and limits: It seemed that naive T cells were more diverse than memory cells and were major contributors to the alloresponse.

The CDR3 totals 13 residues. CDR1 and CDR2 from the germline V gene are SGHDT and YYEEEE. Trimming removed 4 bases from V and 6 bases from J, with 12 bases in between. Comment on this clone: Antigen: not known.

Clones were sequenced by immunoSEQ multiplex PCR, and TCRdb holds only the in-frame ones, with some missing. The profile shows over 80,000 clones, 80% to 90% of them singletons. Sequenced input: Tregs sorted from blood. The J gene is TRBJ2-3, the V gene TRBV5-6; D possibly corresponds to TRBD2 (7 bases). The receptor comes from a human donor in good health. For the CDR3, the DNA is TGTGCCAGCAGCGGGGGGGCCTGGGATACGCAGTATTTT. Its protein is CASSGGAWDTQYF.